This note documents a single T cell receptor (beta chain) sequence. Its antigen is currently unknown. This entry comes from a study of cytotoxic CD8 clonotypes in ibrutinib-treated CLL. Across the whole study: The group held 11 relapsed/refractory and around 15 treatment-naive patients, with some 17 IGHV unmutated. Investigators collected response samples after a median around twelve months of treatment, range 6 to 36. Findings and limits, study-wide: Clonality correlated strongly with circulating CD8+ T cells and exceeded age-matched healthy donors at baseline. The public clonotypes identified were infrequent and showed contraction or stability on treatment.

TCRdb's table, derived via immunoSEQ multiplex PCR, lists solely in-frame clones and lacks some. The sample lists around 310,000 clones; 70% to 80% were seen once. The CDR3 sequence is 14 residues long. Germline V gene lookup returns CDR1 MDHEN and CDR2 SYDVKM. V was trimmed by 6 bases and J by 7 bases, leaving 16 bases between them. Source: PBMCs, taken before ibrutinib treatment. The chain has TRBV28 and TRBJ1-3; D gene ambiguous. The TCR sequence derives from a human donor with chronic lymphocytic leukemia. The CDR3 here is CASSLSIGRNTIYF. CDR3 DNA sequence: TGTGCCAGCAGCCTCTCCATAGGGCGGAACACCATATATTTT.